The clone carrying this T cell receptor beta chain occurred many times. The antigen remains undetermined. The read is 3 residues too short to cover the CDR3 end, so that end is filled in from the germline J gene. This sample is drawn from a study of T cell clonality in common variable immunodeficiency. Study-wide results and caveats: CVID subjects showed higher TCRbeta clonality than healthy controls. In common variable immunodeficiency, TCR beta chains reportedly carried fewer deletions and N-nucleotide insertions.

CDR1 and CDR2 (germline): SGHRS, YFSETQ. V gave up 4 bases and J gave up 4 bases; unmatched junction bases: 9. The CDR3 contains 16 residues. Profiled with immunoSEQ multiplex PCR; TCRdb holds only in-frame clones, not every one. The sample shows roughly 34,000 clones, none of them appearing just once. This sequence joins TRBV5-1 and TRBJ1-3; 9 positions match TRBD1. Sequencing used peripheral blood mononuclear cells. The source is a person between 18 and 75 years old in good health. CDR3 sequence reads: CASSPRDREIGNTIYF. The part of the CDR3 DNA that was read is TGCGCCAGCAGCCCAAGGGACAGGGAGATCGGAAACACC.